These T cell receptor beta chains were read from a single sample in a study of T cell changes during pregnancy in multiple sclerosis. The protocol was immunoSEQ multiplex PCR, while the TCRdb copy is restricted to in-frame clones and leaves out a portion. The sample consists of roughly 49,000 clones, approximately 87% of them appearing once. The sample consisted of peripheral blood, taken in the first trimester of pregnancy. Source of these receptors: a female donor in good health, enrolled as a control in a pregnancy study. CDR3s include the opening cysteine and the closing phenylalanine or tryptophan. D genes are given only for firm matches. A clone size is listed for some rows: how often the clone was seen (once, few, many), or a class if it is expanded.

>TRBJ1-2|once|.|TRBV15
CATSRVTGGEGYTF
TGTGCCACCAGCAGAGTAACAGGCGGTGAAGGCTACACCTTC
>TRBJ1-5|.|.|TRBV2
CASSEWGGNQPQHF
TGTGCCAGCAGTGAATGGGGGGGCAATCAGCCCCAGCATTTT
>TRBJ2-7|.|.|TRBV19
CASSITGVDEQYF
TGTGCCAGTAGTATTACGGGGGTGGACGAGCAGTACTTC
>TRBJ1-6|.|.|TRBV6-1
CASSFETGNNSPLHF
TGTGCCAGCAGCTTTGAGACAGGAAATAATTCACCCCTCCACTTT
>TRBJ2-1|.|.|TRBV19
CASTITGLTYNEQFF
TGTGCCAGTACCATTACGGGACTCACCTACAATGAGCAGTTCTTC
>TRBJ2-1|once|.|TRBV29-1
CSADRGNEQFF
TGCAGCGCTGACCGGGGGAATGAGCAGTTCTTC
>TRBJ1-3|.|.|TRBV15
CATSRRYIGNTIYF
TGTGCCACCAGCAGACGTTATATCGGAAACACCATATATTTT
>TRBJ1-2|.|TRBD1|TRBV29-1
CSVGGGQGAGYGYTF
TGCAGCGTTGGGGGGGGACAGGGCGCGGGATATGGCTACACCTTC
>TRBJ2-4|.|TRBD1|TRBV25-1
CASSESYGTGGIQYF
TGTGCCAGCAGTGAATCTTATGGGACAGGAGGCATTCAGTACTTC
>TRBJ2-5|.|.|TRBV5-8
CASSLLGGSQETQYF
TGTGCCAGCAGCTTGTTGGGGGGTTCCCAAGAGACCCAGTACTTC
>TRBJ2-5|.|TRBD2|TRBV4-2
CASSSRSGDLETQYF
TGTGCCAGCAGCTCCCGTAGCGGGGACTTGGAGACCCAGTACTTC
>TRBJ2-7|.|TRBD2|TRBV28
CASSLRASGRNEQYF
TGTGCCAGCAGTTTACGGGCTAGCGGGAGGAACGAGCAGTACTTC
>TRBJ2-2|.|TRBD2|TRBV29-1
CSVGGGADTGELFF
TGCAGCGTTGGCGGGGGGGCGGACACCGGGGAGCTGTTTTTT
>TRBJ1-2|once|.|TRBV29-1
CSVDGSAGYTF
TGCAGCGTTGATGGCAGCGCTGGCTACACCTTC
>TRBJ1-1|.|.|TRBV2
CASSERGLMNTEAFF
TGTGCCAGCAGTGAGAGGGGGTTGATGAACACTGAAGCTTTCTTT
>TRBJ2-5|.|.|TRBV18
CASSPYAEQETQYF
TGTGCCAGCTCACCATATGCGGAGCAAGAGACCCAGTACTTC
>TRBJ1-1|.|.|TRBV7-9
CASSPAGRYTEAFF
TGTGCCAGCAGCCCAGCAGGGCGTTACACTGAAGCTTTCTTT
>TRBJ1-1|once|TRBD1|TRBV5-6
CASRPTGVNTEAFF
TGTGCCAGCAGACCGACAGGGGTTAACACTGAAGCTTTCTTT
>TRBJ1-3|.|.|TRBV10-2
CASSDPSEFPSGNTIYF
TGCGCCAGCAGTGACCCCAGTGAATTCCCCTCTGGAAACACCATATATTTT
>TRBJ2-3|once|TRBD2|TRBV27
CASSLDAGGDTQYF
TGTGCCAGCAGTTTGGATGCGGGGGGGGATACGCAGTATTTT
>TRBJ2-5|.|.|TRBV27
CASSLAGKETQYF
TGTGCCAGCAGTTTAGCGGGGAAAGAGACCCAGTACTTC
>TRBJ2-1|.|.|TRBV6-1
CASSDPGNEQFF
TGTGCCAGCAGTGACCCCGGCAATGAGCAGTTCTTC
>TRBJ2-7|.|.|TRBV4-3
CASSQNYWAEQYF
TGCGCCAGCAGCCAGAATTATTGGGCCGAGCAGTACTTC
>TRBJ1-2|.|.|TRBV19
CASSEQRYGYTF
TGTGCCAGTAGCGAACAGAGATATGGCTACACCTTC
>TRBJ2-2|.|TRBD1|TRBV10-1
CASRRFRDRGSNTGELFF
TGCGCCAGCAGGCGATTCCGGGACAGGGGTTCAAACACCGGGGAGCTGTTTTTT
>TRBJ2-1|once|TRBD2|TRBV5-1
CASSTRSGGNNEQFF
TGCGCCAGCAGCACCCGCAGCGGGGGGAACAATGAGCAGTTCTTC
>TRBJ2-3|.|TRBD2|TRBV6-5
CASSPGLAVTDTQYF
TGTGCCAGCAGTCCGGGACTAGCGGTAACAGATACGCAGTATTTT
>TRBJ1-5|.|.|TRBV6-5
CASRTTARNQPQHF
TGTGCCAGCAGAACGACAGCGAGAAATCAGCCCCAGCATTTT
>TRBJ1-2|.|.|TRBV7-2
CASSRRRDQGGYGYTF
TGTGCCAGCAGCAGACGTCGAGACCAGGGTGGCTATGGCTACACCTTC
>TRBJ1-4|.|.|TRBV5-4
CASSPSVREKLFF
TGTGCCAGCAGCCCCTCGGTTCGGGAAAAACTGTTTTTT
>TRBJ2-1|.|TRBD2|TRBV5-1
CASSASGRIGEQFF
TGCGCCAGCAGCGCTAGCGGCCGGATTGGGGAGCAGTTCTTC
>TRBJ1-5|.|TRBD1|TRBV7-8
CASSLRGRDSTYQPQHF
TGTGCCAGCAGCTTAAGGGGCCGGGACAGCACATATCAGCCCCAGCATTTT
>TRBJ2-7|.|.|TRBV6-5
CASPRTVTYEQYF
TGTGCCTCTCCAAGGACAGTCACCTACGAGCAGTACTTC
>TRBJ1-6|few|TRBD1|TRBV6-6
CASSYSGTGNSPLHF
TGTGCCAGCAGTTACTCCGGGACAGGGAATTCACCCCTCCACTTT
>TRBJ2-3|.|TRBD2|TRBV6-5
CASVAAGSTDTQYF
TGTGCCAGCGTCGCAGCGGGGAGCACAGATACGCAGTATTTT
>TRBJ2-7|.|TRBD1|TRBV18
CASSLLTGGISYEQYF
TGTGCCAGCTCACTCCTGACAGGGGGAATCTCCTACGAGCAGTACTTC
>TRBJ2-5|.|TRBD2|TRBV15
CATSYSAGGETQYF
TGTGCCACCAGCTATTCGGCGGGAGGAGAGACCCAGTACTTC
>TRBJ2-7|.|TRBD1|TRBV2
CASSEGTGKYEQYF
TGTGCCAGCAGTGAGGGGACAGGGAAATACGAGCAGTACTTC
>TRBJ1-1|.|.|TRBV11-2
CASSLGTAEAFF
TGTGCCAGCAGCTTAGGGACAGCTGAAGCTTTCTTT
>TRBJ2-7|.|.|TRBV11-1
CASSPSRYEQYF
TGTGCCAGCAGTCCTTCCCGCTACGAGCAGTACTTC
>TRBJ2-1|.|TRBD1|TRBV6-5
CASSFFVGTAVNEQFF
TGTGCCAGCAGTTTTTTTGTCGGGACAGCAGTCAATGAGCAGTTCTTC
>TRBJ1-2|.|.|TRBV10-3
CAINNRDSKGYTF
TGTGCCATCAACAACCGAGACTCCAAAGGCTACACCTTC
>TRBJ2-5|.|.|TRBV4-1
CASSQGLLALQETQYF
TGCGCCAGCAGCCAAGGACTACTAGCTTTACAAGAGACCCAGTACTTC
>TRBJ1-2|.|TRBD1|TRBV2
CASSDFPPGQGNYGYTF
TGTGCCAGCAGTGATTTCCCACCGGGACAGGGGAACTATGGCTACACCTTC
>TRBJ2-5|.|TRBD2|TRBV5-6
CASSPTSAQTQYF
TGTGCCAGCAGCCCTACTAGCGCCCAGACCCAGTACTTC
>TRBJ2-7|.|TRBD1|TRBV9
CASSVEGTAVYEQYF
TGTGCCAGCAGCGTAGAGGGGACAGCCGTCTACGAGCAGTACTTC
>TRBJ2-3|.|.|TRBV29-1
CSVVGGRTDTQYF
TGCAGCGTTGTTGGGGGCCGCACAGATACGCAGTATTTT
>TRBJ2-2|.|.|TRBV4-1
CASSQGFLYRVGELFF
TGCGCCAGCAGCCAGGGTTTTTTGTACAGGGTCGGGGAGCTGTTTTTT
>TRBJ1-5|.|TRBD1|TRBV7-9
CASSPTGGEQPQHF
TGTGCCAGCAGCCCAACAGGGGGGGAGCAGCCCCAGCATTTT
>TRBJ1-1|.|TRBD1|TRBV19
CASSYAGTAEAFF
TGTGCCAGTAGTTACGCAGGGACAGCTGAAGCTTTCTTT
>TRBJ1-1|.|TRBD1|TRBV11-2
CASSIYRDSRPEAFF
TGTGCCAGCAGCATATACCGGGACAGCAGACCTGAAGCTTTCTTT